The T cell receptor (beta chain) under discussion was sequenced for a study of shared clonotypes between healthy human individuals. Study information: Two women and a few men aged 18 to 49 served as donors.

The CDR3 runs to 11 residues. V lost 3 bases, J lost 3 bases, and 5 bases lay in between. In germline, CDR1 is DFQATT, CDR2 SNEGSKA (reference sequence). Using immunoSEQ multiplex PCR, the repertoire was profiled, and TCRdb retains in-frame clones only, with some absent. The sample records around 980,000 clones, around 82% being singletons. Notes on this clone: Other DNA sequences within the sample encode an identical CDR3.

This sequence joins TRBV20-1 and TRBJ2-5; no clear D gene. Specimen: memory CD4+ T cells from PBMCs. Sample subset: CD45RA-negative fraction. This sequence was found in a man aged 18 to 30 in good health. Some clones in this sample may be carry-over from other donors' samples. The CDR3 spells CSARDEETQYF. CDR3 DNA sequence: TGCAGTGCTAGGGATGAAGAGACCCAGTACTTC.